A selection of T cell receptor beta chains follows, all from one sample in a study of OX40 agonist ivuxolimab in advanced cancers. Using immunoSEQ multiplex PCR, the repertoire was profiled, and TCRdb retains in-frame clones only, with some absent. The sample records approximately 66,000 clones, approximately 83% being singletons. The material sequenced was CD4+ or CD8+ T cells sorted from blood, taken in a trial of the OX40 agonist ivuxolimab. The source of these receptors is an adult with an advanced solid tumor such as melanoma, head and neck, liver or kidney cancer. The CDR3 runs from the conserved cysteine through the conserved F or W. D genes are given only for firm matches. Part of the rows lack a size; the others show once, few, many or a class for expanded clones.

clone size: -; V gene: TRBV2; D gene: TRBD2; J gene: TRBJ2-3; CDR3 DNA: TGTGCCAGCAACAGGCTAGCGGTTAGCACAGATACGCAGTATTTT; CDR3 protein: CASNRLAVSTDTQYF
clone size: once; V gene: TRBV21-1; D gene: -; J gene: TRBJ2-7; CDR3 DNA: TGTGCCAGCAGCAACGACAGGATAGGGAACGAGCAGTACTTC; CDR3 protein: CASSNDRIGNEQYF
clone size: -; V gene: TRBV5-1; D gene: TRBD1; J gene: TRBJ1-5; CDR3 DNA: TGCGCCAGCAGCGCGGGACAGGATCAGCCCCAGCATTTT; CDR3 protein: CASSAGQDQPQHF
clone size: -; V gene: TRBV7-2; D gene: TRBD1; J gene: TRBJ1-1; CDR3 DNA: TGTGCCAGCAGCCGACCCTGGGGACAGCCCACTTGGACTGAAGCTTTCTTT; CDR3 protein: CASSRPWGQPTWTEAFF
clone size: -; V gene: TRBV13; D gene: -; J gene: TRBJ1-4; CDR3 DNA: TGTGCCAGCAGTTCCCGAACAGGGATGGGGTATGAAAAACTGTTTTTT; CDR3 protein: CASSSRTGMGYEKLFF
clone size: -; V gene: TRBV7-2; D gene: -; J gene: TRBJ2-5; CDR3 DNA: TGTGCCAGCAGCCGAGGAGGCCAGGAGACCCAGTACTTC; CDR3 protein: CASSRGGQETQYF
clone size: -; V gene: TRBV5-5; D gene: TRBD1; J gene: TRBJ1-5; CDR3 DNA: TGTGCCAGCGCCCAGGGGGGGGTCAATCAGCCCCAGCATTTT; CDR3 protein: CASAQGGVNQPQHF
clone size: -; V gene: TRBV6-6; D gene: -; J gene: TRBJ2-7; CDR3 DNA: TGTGCCAGCAAGTGGGGCGCATCGACCTACGAGCAGTACTTC; CDR3 protein: CASKWGASTYEQYF
clone size: -; V gene: TRBV7-2; D gene: TRBD2; J gene: TRBJ2-7; CDR3 DNA: TGTGCCAGCAGCTTACAGGGTGGGGCGGGGGTTTCCTACGAGCAGTACTTC; CDR3 protein: CASSLQGGAGVSYEQYF
clone size: -; V gene: TRBV25-1; D gene: -; J gene: TRBJ1-2; CDR3 DNA: TGTGCCAGCAGTGATTTATGGTATGGCTACACCTTC; CDR3 protein: CASSDLWYGYTF
clone size: -; V gene: TRBV9; D gene: TRBD2; J gene: TRBJ2-7; CDR3 DNA: TGTGCCAGCAGCATTATGACTAGCGGGTCAACCTACGAGCAGTACTTC; CDR3 protein: CASSIMTSGSTYEQYF
clone size: -; V gene: TRBV6-1; D gene: -; J gene: TRBJ2-1; CDR3 DNA: TGTGCCAGCAGGGTCGGGAGTTATCTTGAGCAGTTCTTC; CDR3 protein: CASRVGSYLEQFF
clone size: -; V gene: TRBV19; D gene: -; J gene: TRBJ1-4; CDR3 DNA: TGTGCCACTCATAATGAAAAACTGTTTTTT; CDR3 protein: CATHNEKLFF
clone size: -; V gene: TRBV28; D gene: -; J gene: TRBJ2-1; CDR3 DNA: TGTGCCAGCAGTCCGATAGGGGCCGTCGTTGACAATGAGCAGTTCTTC; CDR3 protein: CASSPIGAVVDNEQFF
clone size: -; V gene: TRBV2; D gene: -; J gene: TRBJ2-7; CDR3 DNA: TGTGCCAGCAGTGAGCTGACAGGATACTACGAGCAGTACTTC; CDR3 protein: CASSELTGYYEQYF
clone size: -; V gene: TRBV30; D gene: TRBD1; J gene: TRBJ2-7; CDR3 DNA: TGTGCCTGGGCGGGACAGGGTTACGAGCAGTACTTC; CDR3 protein: CAWAGQGYEQYF
clone size: -; V gene: TRBV19; D gene: -; J gene: TRBJ1-2; CDR3 DNA: TGTGCCAGTAGCCCTGGGGGGGGCGAGTTGTATGGCTACACCTTC; CDR3 protein: CASSPGGGELYGYTF
clone size: -; V gene: TRBV9; D gene: TRBD2; J gene: TRBJ2-1; CDR3 DNA: TGTGCCAGCAGTAGCGGGGGCCACTACAATGAGCAGTTCTTC; CDR3 protein: CASSSGGHYNEQFF
clone size: -; V gene: TRBV2; D gene: -; J gene: TRBJ2-3; CDR3 DNA: TGTGCCAGCTACGGGCTCAGGGATGCAGGCACGCAGTATTTT; CDR3 protein: CASYGLRDAGTQYF
clone size: -; V gene: TRBV12-5; D gene: -; J gene: TRBJ2-1; CDR3 DNA: TGTGCTAGTGTCGACTCGTCCTACAATGAGCAGTTCTTC; CDR3 protein: CASVDSSYNEQFF
clone size: once; V gene: TRBV28; D gene: TRBD2; J gene: TRBJ2-2; CDR3 DNA: TGTGCCAGCAGTTTATCGTTAGCGGGAGGGCCCGGGGAGCTGTTTTTT; CDR3 protein: CASSLSLAGGPGELFF
clone size: once; V gene: TRBV10-3; D gene: -; J gene: TRBJ1-1; CDR3 DNA: TGTGCCATCAGTTCGGATGTTGGGCGGGGGAACACTGAAGCTTTCTTT; CDR3 protein: CAISSDVGRGNTEAFF
clone size: few; V gene: TRBV5-4; D gene: TRBD1; J gene: TRBJ2-1; CDR3 DNA: TGTGCCAGCAGCTCCGGACAGGGGTATTGGGGCAATGAGCAGTTCTTC; CDR3 protein: CASSSGQGYWGNEQFF
clone size: -; V gene: TRBV11-2; D gene: -; J gene: TRBJ2-1; CDR3 DNA: TGTGCCAGCAGCTTAAGGGGGGTAGTCGATGAGCAGTTCTTC; CDR3 protein: CASSLRGVVDEQFF
clone size: -; V gene: TRBV15; D gene: -; J gene: TRBJ2-7; CDR3 DNA: TGTGCCACCAGCAGAGGTACTCTTAGCGGCTACGAGCAGTACTTC; CDR3 protein: CATSRGTLSGYEQYF
clone size: -; V gene: TRBV28; D gene: TRBD1; J gene: TRBJ1-1; CDR3 DNA: TGTGCCAGCAGCCCGGGGGGGCGACAGGGCGGCGCTTTCTTT; CDR3 protein: CASSPGGRQGGAFF
clone size: -; V gene: TRBV19; D gene: -; J gene: TRBJ1-5; CDR3 DNA: TGTGCCAGTACCATCCGGGACTTTAATCAGCCCCAGCATTTT; CDR3 protein: CASTIRDFNQPQHF
clone size: once; V gene: TRBV9; D gene: TRBD1; J gene: TRBJ1-1; CDR3 DNA: TGTGCCAGCAGCGCCGATGGACAGGCCCGAGGGGCTGAAGCTTTCTTT; CDR3 protein: CASSADGQARGAEAFF
clone size: -; V gene: TRBV29-1; D gene: TRBD2; J gene: TRBJ2-2; CDR3 DNA: TGCAGCGTTGAACTAGCGGGAGTCCTCGACACCGGGGAGCTGTTTTTT; CDR3 protein: CSVELAGVLDTGELFF
clone size: -; V gene: TRBV5-1; D gene: -; J gene: TRBJ1-1; CDR3 DNA: TGCGCCAGCAGCTTGGGGCGGAACACTGAAGCTTTCTTT; CDR3 protein: CASSLGRNTEAFF
clone size: -; V gene: TRBV5-1; D gene: -; J gene: TRBJ2-5; CDR3 DNA: TGCGCCAGCAGCTTGGTAATGGGAGAGACCCAGTACTTC; CDR3 protein: CASSLVMGETQYF
clone size: once; V gene: TRBV5-1; D gene: -; J gene: TRBJ2-5; CDR3 DNA: TGCGCCAGCAGCTTCGACTCTCTGAGCGGGACCCAGTACTTC; CDR3 protein: CASSFDSLSGTQYF
clone size: -; V gene: TRBV6-6; D gene: -; J gene: TRBJ1-1; CDR3 DNA: TGTGCCAGCAGTCGTTCGGACATAGACACTGAAGCTTTCTTT; CDR3 protein: CASSRSDIDTEAFF
clone size: -; V gene: TRBV7-8; D gene: -; J gene: TRBJ2-2; CDR3 DNA: TGTGCCAGCAGCTTAGAGCTCGGGGAGCTGTTTTTT; CDR3 protein: CASSLELGELFF
clone size: -; V gene: TRBV7-7; D gene: -; J gene: TRBJ2-1; CDR3 DNA: TGTGCTAGCAGCTTGGACACCTACAATGAGCAGTTCTTC; CDR3 protein: CASSLDTYNEQFF
clone size: -; V gene: TRBV6-5; D gene: -; J gene: TRBJ2-5; CDR3 DNA: TGTGCCAGCAGTTACTCCCCAGTACAAGAGACCCAGTACTTC; CDR3 protein: CASSYSPVQETQYF
clone size: once; V gene: TRBV5-8; D gene: TRBD2; J gene: TRBJ2-1; CDR3 DNA: TGTGCCAGCCGGGAGGGGCTGAATGAGCAGTTCTTC; CDR3 protein: CASREGLNEQFF
clone size: -; V gene: TRBV27; D gene: TRBD2; J gene: TRBJ2-2; CDR3 DNA: TGTGCCAGCAGTTTGGCTAGCGGGAGGGCCGGTACCGGGGAGCTGTTTTTT; CDR3 protein: CASSLASGRAGTGELFF
clone size: once; V gene: TRBV5-1; D gene: -; J gene: TRBJ2-1; CDR3 DNA: TGCGCCAGCAGCTTCTATGCCGGGGCCAACAATGAGCAGTTCTTC; CDR3 protein: CASSFYAGANNEQFF
clone size: -; V gene: TRBV10-3; D gene: TRBD2; J gene: TRBJ2-1; CDR3 DNA: TGTGCCATCAGTGAATTAGCGGGAGGGTCCTACAATGAGCAGTTCTTC; CDR3 protein: CAISELAGGSYNEQFF
clone size: once; V gene: TRBV2; D gene: -; J gene: TRBJ1-6; CDR3 DNA: TGTGCCAGCAGTGAAAAAGGGGTAAGACTGGATAATTCACCCCTCCACTTT; CDR3 protein: CASSEKGVRLDNSPLHF
clone size: -; V gene: TRBV18; D gene: -; J gene: TRBJ1-3; CDR3 DNA: TGTGCCAGCTCCCAGGGAGGGGACAACGGAAACACCATATATTTT; CDR3 protein: CASSQGGDNGNTIYF
clone size: -; V gene: TRBV7-6; D gene: -; J gene: TRBJ1-2; CDR3 DNA: TGTGCCAGCAGCTTAGGAGGGATTAATGGCTACACCTTC; CDR3 protein: CASSLGGINGYTF
clone size: -; V gene: TRBV12-2; D gene: -; J gene: TRBJ2-1; CDR3 DNA: TGTGCAAGTCGCCCCTGGGACTCCCCAATAGATGAGCAGTTCTTC; CDR3 protein: CASRPWDSPIDEQFF
clone size: few; V gene: TRBV5-1; D gene: -; J gene: TRBJ1-6; CDR3 DNA: TGCGCCAGCAGCCCCGATTATAATTCACCCCTCCACTTT; CDR3 protein: CASSPDYNSPLHF
clone size: few; V gene: TRBV7-9; D gene: TRBD2; J gene: TRBJ2-7; CDR3 DNA: TGTGCCAGCAGCTTAGCAGGACTAGCGGGAGACGAGCAGTACTTC; CDR3 protein: CASSLAGLAGDEQYF
clone size: once; V gene: TRBV7-9; D gene: -; J gene: TRBJ2-1; CDR3 DNA: TGTGCCAGCAGCTCCCGAGACAATGAGCAGTTCTTC; CDR3 protein: CASSSRDNEQFF
clone size: few; V gene: TRBV27; D gene: -; J gene: TRBJ2-7; CDR3 DNA: TGTGCCAGCAGTTTGGAGGGCGTCTACGAGCAGTACTTC; CDR3 protein: CASSLEGVYEQYF
clone size: few; V gene: TRBV15; D gene: -; J gene: TRBJ2-2; CDR3 DNA: TGTGCCACCAGCAGCCCGGTACTGGGCCGTACCGGGGAGCTGTTTTTT; CDR3 protein: CATSSPVLGRTGELFF
clone size: -; V gene: TRBV2; D gene: TRBD1; J gene: TRBJ2-7; CDR3 DNA: TGTGCCAGCAGTGGGGACAGGGTGAACGAGCAGTACTTC; CDR3 protein: CASSGDRVNEQYF
clone size: -; V gene: TRBV5-4; D gene: -; J gene: TRBJ2-1; CDR3 DNA: TGTGCCAGCAGCCCTCCCCCCGTTGGCTCCTACAATGAGCAGTTCTTC; CDR3 protein: CASSPPPVGSYNEQFF
clone size: -; V gene: TRBV6-6; D gene: -; J gene: TRBJ2-5; CDR3 DNA: TGTGCCAGCAGTTACTCCGGGCGGGGCCAAGAGACCCAGTACTTC; CDR3 protein: CASSYSGRGQETQYF
clone size: -; V gene: TRBV5-5; D gene: TRBD2; J gene: TRBJ2-7; CDR3 DNA: TGTGCCAGCAGCCTAGCGAGCGGGAGCTCCTACGAGCAGTACTTC; CDR3 protein: CASSLASGSSYEQYF
clone size: -; V gene: TRBV7-2; D gene: -; J gene: TRBJ2-1; CDR3 DNA: TGTGCCAGCAGCTTAGGTGGGCTAGTTAACAATGAGCAGTTCTTC; CDR3 protein: CASSLGGLVNNEQFF
clone size: -; V gene: TRBV11-2; D gene: -; J gene: TRBJ2-7; CDR3 DNA: TGTGCCAGCAGCCCGGGGACGTTGGGGGAGCAGTACTTC; CDR3 protein: CASSPGTLGEQYF
clone size: once; V gene: TRBV6-5; D gene: -; J gene: TRBJ1-2; CDR3 DNA: TGTGCCAGCAGATCCCCGGGGTCCTATGGCTACACCTTC; CDR3 protein: CASRSPGSYGYTF
clone size: -; V gene: TRBV28; D gene: TRBD1; J gene: TRBJ1-3; CDR3 DNA: TGTGCCAGCAGTCCTCGTGGGGCAGGGGGCAGAAACACCATATATTTT; CDR3 protein: CASSPRGAGGRNTIYF
clone size: -; V gene: TRBV19; D gene: -; J gene: TRBJ1-5; CDR3 DNA: TGTGCCAGTACCATAGGGAGGGGACATCAGCCCCAGCATTTT; CDR3 protein: CASTIGRGHQPQHF